The rows below give T cell receptor beta chains drawn from one sample of a study of blood T cell repertoires in COVID-19. The protocol was immunoSEQ multiplex PCR, while the TCRdb copy is restricted to in-frame clones and leaves out a portion. The data contain a few hundred thousand clones, approximately 91% of them singletons. Input material: PBMCs or T cells enriched from blood (not recorded which). These TCRs come from a woman aged 18-29 years who had been exposed to COVID-19. The CDR3 runs from the conserved cysteine through the conserved F or W. Fields, in order: V gene, D gene, clone size, J gene, CDR3 DNA, CDR3 protein. The D gene is left open where the match is weak. For some rows the clone size is stated as once, few or many, or as a class when expanded; others skip it.

v_gene: TRBV27; d_gene: .; abundance: .; j_gene: TRBJ2-1; CDR3nt: TGTGCCAGCAGTTTCGCGGCGAGCTCCTACAATGAGCAGTTCTTC; CDR3aa: CASSFAASSYNEQFF
v_gene: TRBV4-3; d_gene: TRBD1; abundance: .; j_gene: TRBJ2-7; CDR3nt: TGCGCCAGCAGCCACAGGACAGGTTCCTTCTCCTACGAGCAGTACTTC; CDR3aa: CASSHRTGSFSYEQYF
v_gene: TRBV10-3; d_gene: .; abundance: .; j_gene: TRBJ1-3; CDR3nt: TGTGCCATCACTGAGCGGGACACCATATATTTT; CDR3aa: CAITERDTIYF
v_gene: TRBV27; d_gene: TRBD1; abundance: few; j_gene: TRBJ2-1; CDR3nt: TGTGCCAGCAGTTTATCGGGTGGGACAGTTAATGAGCAGTTCTTC; CDR3aa: CASSLSGGTVNEQFF
v_gene: TRBV2; d_gene: TRBD1; abundance: .; j_gene: TRBJ1-4; CDR3nt: TGTGCCAGCAGTGAAAGGGGACAGGGGAATGAAAAACTGTTTTTT; CDR3aa: CASSERGQGNEKLFF
v_gene: TRBV15; d_gene: TRBD2; abundance: .; j_gene: TRBJ2-5; CDR3nt: TGTGCCACCAGCTCACCCCGGGGCGGGGGGACGTCCCCCCAGACCCAGTACTTC; CDR3aa: CATSSPRGGGTSPQTQYF
v_gene: TRBV2; d_gene: .; abundance: .; j_gene: TRBJ1-1; CDR3nt: TGTGCCAGCAGCCAGAGGGAGAACACTGAAGCTTTCTTT; CDR3aa: CASSQRENTEAFF
v_gene: TRBV10-3; d_gene: TRBD2; abundance: .; j_gene: TRBJ2-3; CDR3nt: TGTGCCATCAGTGAGTCGATTTTAGGTAGCGGGAGGGCAGATACGCAGTATTTT; CDR3aa: CAISESILGSGRADTQYF
v_gene: TRBV7-8; d_gene: TRBD1; abundance: few; j_gene: TRBJ1-3; CDR3nt: TGTGCCAGCAGCGCGCAAAGACAGGGCCACACTGGAAACACCATATATTTT; CDR3aa: CASSAQRQGHTGNTIYF
v_gene: TRBV19; d_gene: .; abundance: .; j_gene: TRBJ1-1; CDR3nt: TGTGCCAGTAGTATTGGAGGGTTAGGCACTGAAGCTTTCTTT; CDR3aa: CASSIGGLGTEAFF
v_gene: TRBV2; d_gene: TRBD1; abundance: .; j_gene: TRBJ2-7; CDR3nt: TGTGCCAGCAGTGGCCTCGGACAGGGAATTTGGGAGCAGTACTTC; CDR3aa: CASSGLGQGIWEQYF
v_gene: TRBV19; d_gene: TRBD1; abundance: .; j_gene: TRBJ2-2; CDR3nt: TGTGCCAGTAGCCTTGGGACAGGGGGGAAGACCGGGGAGCTGTTTTTT; CDR3aa: CASSLGTGGKTGELFF
v_gene: TRBV5-6; d_gene: .; abundance: .; j_gene: TRBJ2-7; CDR3nt: TGTGCCAGCAGCCCCCTCGCGGGATTGTACGAGCAGTACTTC; CDR3aa: CASSPLAGLYEQYF
v_gene: TRBV5-1; d_gene: .; abundance: once; j_gene: TRBJ2-3; CDR3nt: TGCGCCAGCTCCGAGCGGATAAACCGGGATACGCAGTATTTT; CDR3aa: CASSERINRDTQYF
v_gene: TRBV14; d_gene: .; abundance: .; j_gene: TRBJ1-1; CDR3nt: TGTGCCAGCAGCCAAGCGGGGATTTACACTGAAGCTTTCTTT; CDR3aa: CASSQAGIYTEAFF
v_gene: TRBV6-5; d_gene: TRBD1; abundance: .; j_gene: TRBJ2-1; CDR3nt: TGTGCCAGCAGCCCCGACAGGGGCCCTACTAATGAGCAGTTCTTC; CDR3aa: CASSPDRGPTNEQFF
v_gene: TRBV5-6; d_gene: TRBD2; abundance: .; j_gene: TRBJ2-1; CDR3nt: TGTGCCAGCAGCTTTCGCGGGAGCTCCAATGAGCAGTTCTTC; CDR3aa: CASSFRGSSNEQFF
v_gene: TRBV7-2; d_gene: TRBD2; abundance: .; j_gene: TRBJ2-3; CDR3nt: TGTGCCAGCAGCTTAGTAGGACTAGCGAGCACAGATACGCAGTATTTT; CDR3aa: CASSLVGLASTDTQYF
v_gene: TRBV29-1; d_gene: TRBD1; abundance: once; j_gene: TRBJ1-2; CDR3nt: TGCAGCCCGAGGACAGGGGGGCCGTTTTGCTACACCTTC; CDR3aa: CSPRTGGPFCYTF
v_gene: TRBV28; d_gene: .; abundance: .; j_gene: TRBJ1-1; CDR3nt: TGTGCCAGCAGTCGCCCACGAGAAGAAGCTTTCTTT; CDR3aa: CASSRPREEAFF
v_gene: TRBV2; d_gene: TRBD2; abundance: once; j_gene: TRBJ2-2; CDR3nt: TGTGCCAGCAGTGTAGGCGGGAGCAACACCGGGGAGCTGTTTTTT; CDR3aa: CASSVGGSNTGELFF
v_gene: TRBV5-4; d_gene: TRBD1; abundance: .; j_gene: TRBJ2-7; CDR3nt: TGTGCCAGCAGCTTGGGGGGACAGGGAGGGAGCTCCTACGAGCAGTACTTC; CDR3aa: CASSLGGQGGSSYEQYF
v_gene: TRBV4-1; d_gene: .; abundance: .; j_gene: TRBJ2-7; CDR3nt: TGCGCCAGCAGCCAAAGGGCCGGGGGGCTACCCGTATCCTACGAGCAGTACTTC; CDR3aa: CASSQRAGGLPVSYEQYF
v_gene: TRBV28; d_gene: TRBD1; abundance: .; j_gene: TRBJ1-2; CDR3nt: TGTGCCAGCAGTATCCGGACAGGGGCGGTCTATGGCTACACCTTC; CDR3aa: CASSIRTGAVYGYTF
v_gene: TRBV5-6; d_gene: .; abundance: .; j_gene: TRBJ1-4; CDR3nt: TGTGCCAGCAGGATCGGGACTGTTCGGAATGAAAAACTGTTTTTT; CDR3aa: CASRIGTVRNEKLFF
v_gene: TRBV4-3; d_gene: TRBD1; abundance: .; j_gene: TRBJ1-2; CDR3nt: TGCGCCAGCAGCCCCCAGGCGACAGGGCGGTACACCTTC; CDR3aa: CASSPQATGRYTF
v_gene: TRBV7-8; d_gene: TRBD1; abundance: .; j_gene: TRBJ1-2; CDR3nt: TGTGCCAGCAGCCGCTACACAGGGGAAGGCTACACCTTC; CDR3aa: CASSRYTGEGYTF
v_gene: TRBV28; d_gene: TRBD1; abundance: once; j_gene: TRBJ2-7; CDR3nt: TGTGCCAGCAGTTTGGGACAGATTTTCTCCTACGAGCAGTACTTC; CDR3aa: CASSLGQIFSYEQYF
v_gene: TRBV14; d_gene: TRBD2; abundance: .; j_gene: TRBJ2-2; CDR3nt: TGTGCCAGCAGCCAGCCCACCCCGGGACTAGCGGTCGCCGGGGAGCTGTTTTTT; CDR3aa: CASSQPTPGLAVAGELFF
v_gene: TRBV2; d_gene: TRBD1; abundance: .; j_gene: TRBJ2-7; CDR3nt: TGTGCCAGCAGGGATTTTGGCGCCGGGACAGGTTCCTACGAGCAGTACTTC; CDR3aa: CASRDFGAGTGSYEQYF
v_gene: TRBV10-2; d_gene: .; abundance: .; j_gene: TRBJ2-1; CDR3nt: TGCGCCAGCAGTGAGGAGAGGGGGGGGTACAATGAGCAGTTCTTC; CDR3aa: CASSEERGGYNEQFF
v_gene: TRBV13; d_gene: TRBD2; abundance: .; j_gene: TRBJ2-3; CDR3nt: TGTGCCAGCAGCCCCTCCGGGGCTAGCGGGAGGCACACAGATACGCAGTATTTT; CDR3aa: CASSPSGASGRHTDTQYF
v_gene: TRBV11-3; d_gene: .; abundance: .; j_gene: TRBJ2-2; CDR3nt: TGTGCCAGCAGCTTCCCGACCGGGGAGCTGTTTTTT; CDR3aa: CASSFPTGELFF
v_gene: TRBV6-5; d_gene: TRBD2; abundance: .; j_gene: TRBJ2-2; CDR3nt: TGTGCCAGCAGCACGACTAGCATTATAAGGGAGCTGTTTTTT; CDR3aa: CASSTTSIIRELFF
v_gene: TRBV18; d_gene: TRBD1; abundance: .; j_gene: TRBJ2-2; CDR3nt: TGTGCCAGCAGAGGGGTTACAGGGGGCCTCAACACCGGGGAGCTGTTTTTT; CDR3aa: CASRGVTGGLNTGELFF
v_gene: TRBV4-1; d_gene: TRBD1; abundance: .; j_gene: TRBJ2-7; CDR3nt: TGCGCCAGCAGCCACCCGGGACAGGGCTCCTACGAGCAGTACTTC; CDR3aa: CASSHPGQGSYEQYF
v_gene: TRBV4-1; d_gene: TRBD1; abundance: .; j_gene: TRBJ1-2; CDR3nt: TGCGCCAGCAGCCTCGTGACAGGGTCAGGTGGCTACACCTTC; CDR3aa: CASSLVTGSGGYTF
v_gene: TRBV4-1; d_gene: TRBD1; abundance: .; j_gene: TRBJ2-6; CDR3nt: TGCGCCAGCAGAGAACAGGGGGCAAGGGCCAACGTCCTGACTTTC; CDR3aa: CASREQGARANVLTF
v_gene: TRBV5-4; d_gene: TRBD2; abundance: .; j_gene: TRBJ2-7; CDR3nt: TGTGCCAGCAGCCCCGAACTAGCGGGAGTACCCCACCACGAGCAGTACTTC; CDR3aa: CASSPELAGVPHHEQYF
v_gene: TRBV5-6; d_gene: TRBD1; abundance: .; j_gene: TRBJ2-2; CDR3nt: TGTGCCAGCAGCTACCGGAATCGAGGGACAGGGACCGGGGAGCTGTTTTTT; CDR3aa: CASSYRNRGTGTGELFF
v_gene: TRBV30; d_gene: .; abundance: .; j_gene: TRBJ1-2; CDR3nt: TGTGCCTGGAGTCCAGGGATTTTCGACTATGGCTACACCTTC; CDR3aa: CAWSPGIFDYGYTF
v_gene: TRBV18; d_gene: .; abundance: once; j_gene: TRBJ2-5; CDR3nt: TGTGCCAGCTCACCATATCCGGGCCAAGAGACCCAGTACTTC; CDR3aa: CASSPYPGQETQYF
v_gene: TRBV6-5; d_gene: .; abundance: .; j_gene: TRBJ1-1; CDR3nt: TGTGCCAGCAGTTACTCCCAGGGATTATCTACTGAAGCTTTCTTT; CDR3aa: CASSYSQGLSTEAFF
v_gene: TRBV3-1/TRBV3-2; d_gene: TRBD2; abundance: .; j_gene: TRBJ2-2; CDR3nt: TGTGCCAGCAGCCAAAACGGGAGGGCTGACACCGGGGAGCTGTTTTTT; CDR3aa: CASSQNGRADTGELFF
v_gene: TRBV5-1; d_gene: .; abundance: .; j_gene: TRBJ1-4; CDR3nt: TGCGCCAGCAGCTCCGCTGACAGGATAAATGAAAAACTGTTTTTT; CDR3aa: CASSSADRINEKLFF
v_gene: TRBV28; d_gene: .; abundance: .; j_gene: TRBJ1-2; CDR3nt: TGTGCCAGCAGGACAAGCTATGGCTACACCTTC; CDR3aa: CASRTSYGYTF
v_gene: TRBV7-2; d_gene: TRBD1; abundance: .; j_gene: TRBJ1-6; CDR3nt: TGTGCCAGCAGCAGAATGACAGGGCGCTCCTATAATTCACCCCTCCACTTT; CDR3aa: CASSRMTGRSYNSPLHF
v_gene: TRBV18; d_gene: TRBD1; abundance: .; j_gene: TRBJ1-1; CDR3nt: TGTGCCAGCTCCCAGGACAGGGGCACTGAAGCTTTCTTT; CDR3aa: CASSQDRGTEAFF
v_gene: TRBV30; d_gene: .; abundance: .; j_gene: TRBJ1-6; CDR3nt: TGTGCCTGGAGTGTAGGCGGGCCTGGGAATTCACCCCTCCACTTT; CDR3aa: CAWSVGGPGNSPLHF
v_gene: TRBV28; d_gene: .; abundance: .; j_gene: TRBJ1-5; CDR3nt: TGTGCCAGCAGCAAGACAGGAACCGACAATCAGCCCCAGCATTTT; CDR3aa: CASSKTGTDNQPQHF
v_gene: TRBV14; d_gene: .; abundance: .; j_gene: TRBJ1-1; CDR3nt: TGTGCCAGCAGCCGCCAGGAACTGGCCACTGAAGCTTTCTTT; CDR3aa: CASSRQELATEAFF
v_gene: TRBV15; d_gene: TRBD1; abundance: .; j_gene: TRBJ1-3; CDR3nt: TGTGCCACCAGCAGAGATCCCGGTACAGGGGGGAACACCATATATTTT; CDR3aa: CATSRDPGTGGNTIYF
v_gene: TRBV19; d_gene: .; abundance: .; j_gene: TRBJ1-2; CDR3nt: TGTGCCAGTAGTATAGATACTCCCTCCGGGACTCAGGGCGTGGGCTATGGCTACACCTTC; CDR3aa: CASSIDTPSGTQGVGYGYTF
v_gene: TRBV28; d_gene: .; abundance: .; j_gene: TRBJ1-4; CDR3nt: TGTGCCAGCAGACGTACAGGATATGCAACTAATGAAAAACTGTTTTTT; CDR3aa: CASRRTGYATNEKLFF
v_gene: TRBV4-2; d_gene: .; abundance: .; j_gene: TRBJ2-2; CDR3nt: TGTGCCAGCAGCCAAGTTAGCGGAGGTACCGTAGGGGAGCTGTTTTTT; CDR3aa: CASSQVSGGTVGELFF
v_gene: TRBV28; d_gene: TRBD1; abundance: .; j_gene: TRBJ1-5; CDR3nt: TGTGCCAGCAGGGTAGAACAGGGGACAGGACAGCCCCAGCATTTT; CDR3aa: CASRVEQGTGQPQHF
v_gene: TRBV3-1/TRBV3-2; d_gene: .; abundance: .; j_gene: TRBJ2-2; CDR3nt: TGTGCCAGCAGACAGATCGCGAACACCGGGGAGCTGTTTTTT; CDR3aa: CASRQIANTGELFF
v_gene: TRBV5-6; d_gene: TRBD2; abundance: .; j_gene: TRBJ2-2; CDR3nt: TGTGCCAGCAGCTTACTAGCGGGAGGGGCCGGGGAGCTGTTTTTT; CDR3aa: CASSLLAGGAGELFF